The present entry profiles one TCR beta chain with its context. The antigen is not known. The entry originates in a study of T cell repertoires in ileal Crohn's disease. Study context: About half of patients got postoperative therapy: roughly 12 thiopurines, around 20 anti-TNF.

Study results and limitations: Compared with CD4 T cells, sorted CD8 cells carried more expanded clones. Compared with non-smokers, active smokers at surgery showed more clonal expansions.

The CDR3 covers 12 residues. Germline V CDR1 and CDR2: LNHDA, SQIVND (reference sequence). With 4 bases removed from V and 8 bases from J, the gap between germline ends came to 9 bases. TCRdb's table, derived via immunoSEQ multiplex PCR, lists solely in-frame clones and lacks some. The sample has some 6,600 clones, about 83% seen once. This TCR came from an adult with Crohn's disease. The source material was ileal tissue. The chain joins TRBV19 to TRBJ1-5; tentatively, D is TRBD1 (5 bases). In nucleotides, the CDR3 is TGTGCCAGTAGTACCCCAGGGAAGCCCCAGCATTTT. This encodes CASSTPGKPQHF.